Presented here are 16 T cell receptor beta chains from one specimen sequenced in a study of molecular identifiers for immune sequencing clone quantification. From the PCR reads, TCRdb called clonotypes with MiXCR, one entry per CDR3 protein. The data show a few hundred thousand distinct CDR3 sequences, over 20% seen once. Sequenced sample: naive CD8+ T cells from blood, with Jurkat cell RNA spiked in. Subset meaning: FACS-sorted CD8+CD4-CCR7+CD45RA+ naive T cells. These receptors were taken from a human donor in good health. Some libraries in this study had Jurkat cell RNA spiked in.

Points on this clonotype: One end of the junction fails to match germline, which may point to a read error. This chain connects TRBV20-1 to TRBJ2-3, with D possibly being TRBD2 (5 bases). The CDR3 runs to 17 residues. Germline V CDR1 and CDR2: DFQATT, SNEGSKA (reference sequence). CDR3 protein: CSARSPTMSAYTDAQYF. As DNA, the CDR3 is TGCAGTGCTAGATCGCCGACTATGAGCGCCTACACAGATGCGCAGTATTTT.

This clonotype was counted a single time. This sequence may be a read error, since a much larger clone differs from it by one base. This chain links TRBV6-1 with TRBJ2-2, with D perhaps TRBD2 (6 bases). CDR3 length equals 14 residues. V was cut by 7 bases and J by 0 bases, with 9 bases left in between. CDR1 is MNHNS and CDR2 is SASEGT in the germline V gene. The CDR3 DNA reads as TGTGCCAGCACTAGCGCAACGAACACCGGGGAGCTGTTTTTT. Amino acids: CASTSATNTGELFF.

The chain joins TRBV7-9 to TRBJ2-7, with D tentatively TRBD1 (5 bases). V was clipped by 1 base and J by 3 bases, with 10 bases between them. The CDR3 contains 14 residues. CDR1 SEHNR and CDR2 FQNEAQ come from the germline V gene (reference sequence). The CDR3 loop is CASSLEARDYEQYF. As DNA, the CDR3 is TGTGCCAGCAGCTTAGAGGCCAGGGACTACGAGCAGTACTTC.

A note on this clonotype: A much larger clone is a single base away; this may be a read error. The CDR3 DNA reads as TGTGCCGGCAGCTCAGGGGGTTTGAAGACTGAAGCTTTCTTT. This encodes CAGSSGGLKTEAFF. V gene TRBV6-2 or TRBV6-3 combines with J gene TRBJ1-1; 7 nucleotides line up with TRBD1. From germline, CDR1 is MNHEY and CDR2 SVGEGT. This CDR3 spans 14 amino acids.

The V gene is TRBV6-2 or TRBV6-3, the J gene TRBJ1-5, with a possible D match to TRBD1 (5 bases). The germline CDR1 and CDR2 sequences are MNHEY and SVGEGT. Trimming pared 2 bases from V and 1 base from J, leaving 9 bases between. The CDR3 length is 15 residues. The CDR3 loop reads CASSYGTWSNQPQHF. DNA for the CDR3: TGTGCCAGCAGTTACGGGACGTGGAGCAATCAGCCCCAGCATTTT.

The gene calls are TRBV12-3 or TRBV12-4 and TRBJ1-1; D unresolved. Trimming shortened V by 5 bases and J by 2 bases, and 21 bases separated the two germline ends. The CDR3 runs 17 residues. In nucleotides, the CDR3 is TGTGCCAGCAGTCCCCCAACCGGGCGCCTGGGAAACACTGAAGCTTTCTTT. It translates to CASSPPTGRLGNTEAFF.

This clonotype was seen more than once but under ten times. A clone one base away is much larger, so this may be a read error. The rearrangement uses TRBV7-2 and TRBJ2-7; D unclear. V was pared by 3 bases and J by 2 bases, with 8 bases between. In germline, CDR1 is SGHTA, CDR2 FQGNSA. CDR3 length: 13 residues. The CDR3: CTSSFAGTYEQYF. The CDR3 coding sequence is TGTACCAGCAGCTTCGCAGGAACCTACGAGCAGTACTTC.

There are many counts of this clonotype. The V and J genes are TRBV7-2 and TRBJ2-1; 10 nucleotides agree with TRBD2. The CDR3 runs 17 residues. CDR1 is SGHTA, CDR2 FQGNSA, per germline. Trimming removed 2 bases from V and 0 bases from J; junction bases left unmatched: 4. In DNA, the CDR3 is TGTGCCAGCAGCTTAATCGAGCGGGAGGGCTCCTACAATGAGCAGTTCTTC. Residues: CASSLIEREGSYNEQFF.

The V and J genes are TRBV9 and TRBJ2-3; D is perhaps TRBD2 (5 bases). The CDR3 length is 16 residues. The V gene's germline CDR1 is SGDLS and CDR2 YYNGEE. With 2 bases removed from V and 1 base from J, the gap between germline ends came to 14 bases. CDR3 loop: CASSVRSTGGTDTQYF. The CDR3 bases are TGTGCCAGCAGCGTTCGGTCCACCGGGGGCACAGATACGCAGTATTTT.

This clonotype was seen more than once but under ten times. CDR3 in DNA: TGTGCCAGTAGTAGCCGGACAGGGAAGGAGGACGAGCAGTACTTC. This codes for CASSSRTGKEDEQYF. The chain is built from TRBV19 and TRBJ2-7; 8 bases are a match to TRBD1. The CDR3 consists of 15 residues. CDR1 is LNHDA and CDR2 is SQIVND in the germline V gene (reference sequence). The J segment lost 5 bases and the V segment lost 4 bases, leaving 10 bases of the junction unmatched.

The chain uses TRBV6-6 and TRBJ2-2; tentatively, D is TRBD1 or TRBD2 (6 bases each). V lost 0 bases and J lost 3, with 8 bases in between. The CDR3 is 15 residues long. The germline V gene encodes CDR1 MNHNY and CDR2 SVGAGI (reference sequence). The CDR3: CASSYSRGDTGELFF. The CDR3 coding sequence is TGTGCCAGCAGTTACTCGAGGGGGGACACCGGGGAGCTGTTTTTT.

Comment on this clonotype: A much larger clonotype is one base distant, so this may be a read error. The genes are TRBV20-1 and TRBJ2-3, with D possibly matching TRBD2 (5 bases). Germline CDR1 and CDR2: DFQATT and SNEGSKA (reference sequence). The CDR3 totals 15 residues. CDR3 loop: CGARGLDWTGDTQYF. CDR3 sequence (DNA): TGCGGTGCTAGAGGTCTGGACTGGACGGGAGATACGCAGTATTTT.

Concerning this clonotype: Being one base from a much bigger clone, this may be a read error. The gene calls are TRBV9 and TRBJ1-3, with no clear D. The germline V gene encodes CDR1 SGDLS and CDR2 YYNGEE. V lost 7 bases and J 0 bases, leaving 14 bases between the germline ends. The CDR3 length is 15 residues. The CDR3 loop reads CASGADGNSGNTIYF. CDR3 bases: TGTGCCAGCGGCGCAGACGGCAACTCTGGAAACACCATATATTTT.

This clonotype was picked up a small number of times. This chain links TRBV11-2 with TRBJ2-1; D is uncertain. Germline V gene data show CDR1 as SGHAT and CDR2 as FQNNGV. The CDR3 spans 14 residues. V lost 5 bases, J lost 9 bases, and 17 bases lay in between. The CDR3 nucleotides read TGTGCCAGCAGCCAAGAAGGGTCGCAGCTTGAGCAGTTCTTC. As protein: CASSQEGSQLEQFF.

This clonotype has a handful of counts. CDR3 sequence (DNA): TGTGCCAGCAGTTACGCGGGCGCCCCAAACGAGCAGTACTTC. This codes for CASSYAGAPNEQYF. The J gene is TRBJ2-7, the V gene TRBV6-2 or TRBV6-3; tentative D call: TRBD2 (5 bases). V was cut by 2 bases and J by 5 bases, with 13 bases left in between. Germline V gives CDR1 MNHEY, CDR2 SVGEGT. CDR3 size: 14 residues.

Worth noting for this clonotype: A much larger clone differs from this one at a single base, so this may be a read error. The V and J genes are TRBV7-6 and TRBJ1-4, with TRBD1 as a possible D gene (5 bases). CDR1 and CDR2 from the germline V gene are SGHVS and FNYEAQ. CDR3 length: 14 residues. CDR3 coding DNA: TGTGCCAGCAGCTCAACTAGGGGAGATGAAAAACCGTTTTTT. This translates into CASSSTRGDEKPFF.